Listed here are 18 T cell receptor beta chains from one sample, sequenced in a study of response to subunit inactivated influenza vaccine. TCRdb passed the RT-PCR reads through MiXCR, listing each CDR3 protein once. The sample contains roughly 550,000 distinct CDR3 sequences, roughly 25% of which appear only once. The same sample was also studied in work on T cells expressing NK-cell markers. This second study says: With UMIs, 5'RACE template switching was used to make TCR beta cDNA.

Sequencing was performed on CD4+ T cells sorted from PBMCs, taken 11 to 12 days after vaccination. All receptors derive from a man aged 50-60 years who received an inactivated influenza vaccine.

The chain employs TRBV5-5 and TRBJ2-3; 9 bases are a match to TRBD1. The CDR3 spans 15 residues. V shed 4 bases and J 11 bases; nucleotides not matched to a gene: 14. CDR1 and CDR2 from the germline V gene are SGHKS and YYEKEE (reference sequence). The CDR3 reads CASSAWETGGKGQYF. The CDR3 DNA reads TGTGCCAGCAGCGCGTGGGAGACAGGGGGTAAGGGGCAGTATTTT. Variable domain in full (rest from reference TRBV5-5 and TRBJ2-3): DAGVTQSPTHLIKTRGQQVTLRCSPISGHKSVSWYQQVLGQGPQFIFQYYEKEERGRGNFPDRFSARQFPNYSSELNVNALLLGDSALYLCASSAWETGGKGQYFGPGTRLTVL.

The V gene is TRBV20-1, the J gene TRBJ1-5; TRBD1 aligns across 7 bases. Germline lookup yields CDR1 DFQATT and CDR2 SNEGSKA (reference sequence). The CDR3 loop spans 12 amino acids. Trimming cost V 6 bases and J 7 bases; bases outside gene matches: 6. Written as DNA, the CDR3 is TGCAGTGCCGTACAGGGGAACCAGCCCCAGCATTTT. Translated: CSAVQGNQPQHF.

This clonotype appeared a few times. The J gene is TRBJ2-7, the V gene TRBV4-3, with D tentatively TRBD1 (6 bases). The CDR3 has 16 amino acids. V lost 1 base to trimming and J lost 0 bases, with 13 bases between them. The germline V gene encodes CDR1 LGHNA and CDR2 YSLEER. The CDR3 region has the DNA TGCGCCAGCAGCCAAGGGATTACAGGGAACTCCTACGAGCAGTACTTC. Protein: CASSQGITGNSYEQYF.

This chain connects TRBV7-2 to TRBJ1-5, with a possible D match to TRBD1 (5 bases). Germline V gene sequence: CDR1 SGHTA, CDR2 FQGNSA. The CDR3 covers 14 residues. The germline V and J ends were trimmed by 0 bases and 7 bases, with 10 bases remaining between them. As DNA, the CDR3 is TGTGCCAGCAGCTTAGCTCGGGGGAGACAGCCCCAGCATTTT. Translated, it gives CASSLARGRQPQHF. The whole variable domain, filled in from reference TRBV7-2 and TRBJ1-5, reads GAGVSQSPSNKVTEKGKDVELRCDPISGHTALYWYRQSLGQGLEFLIYFQGNSAPDKSGLPSDRFSAERTGGSVSTLTIQRTQQEDSAVYLCASSLARGRQPQHFGDGTRLSIL.

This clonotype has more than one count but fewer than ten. CDR3 protein: CASSPQGTYNSPLHF. In nucleotides, the CDR3 is TGTGCCAGCAGCCCCCAGGGAACCTATAATTCACCCCTCCACTTT. The gene calls are TRBV3-1 and TRBJ1-6; D might be TRBD1 (5 bases). Germline-derived CDR1 and CDR2 are LGHDT and YNNKEL (reference sequence). The CDR3 has 15 residues. V lost 4 bases and J lost 2, with 9 bases in between.

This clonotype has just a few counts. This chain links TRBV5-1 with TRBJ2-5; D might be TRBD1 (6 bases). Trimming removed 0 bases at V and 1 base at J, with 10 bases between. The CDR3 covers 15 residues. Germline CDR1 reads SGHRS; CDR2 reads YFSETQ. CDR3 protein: CASSLADSSQETQYF. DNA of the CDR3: TGCGCCAGCAGCTTGGCGGACAGTTCCCAAGAGACCCAGTACTTC.

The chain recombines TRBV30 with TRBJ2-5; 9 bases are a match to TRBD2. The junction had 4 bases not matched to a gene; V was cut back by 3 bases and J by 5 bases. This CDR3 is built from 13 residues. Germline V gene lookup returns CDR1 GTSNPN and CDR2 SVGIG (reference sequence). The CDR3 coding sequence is TGTGCCTGGAGGGGACTAGCAGGCGAGACCCAGTACTTC. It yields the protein CAWRGLAGETQYF.

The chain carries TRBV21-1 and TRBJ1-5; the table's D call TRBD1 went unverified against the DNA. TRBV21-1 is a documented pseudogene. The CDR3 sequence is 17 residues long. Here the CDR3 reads CASAIHRDRGYDQPQHF. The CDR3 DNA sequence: TGTGCCAGCGCTATCCACCGGGACAGGGGATATGATCAGCCCCAGCATTTT.

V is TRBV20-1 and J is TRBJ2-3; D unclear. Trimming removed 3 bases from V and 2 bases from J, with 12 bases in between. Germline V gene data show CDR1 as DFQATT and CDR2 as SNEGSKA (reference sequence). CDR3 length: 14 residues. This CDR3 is CSASLAWNTDTQYF. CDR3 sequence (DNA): TGCAGTGCTAGCTTGGCTTGGAACACAGATACGCAGTATTTT.

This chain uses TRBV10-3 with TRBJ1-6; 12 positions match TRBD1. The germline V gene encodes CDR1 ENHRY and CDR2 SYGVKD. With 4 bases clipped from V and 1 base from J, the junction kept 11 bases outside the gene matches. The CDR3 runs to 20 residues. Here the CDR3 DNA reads TGTGCCATCAGTGCTCTTGCGGGGACAGGGGGCGGTTCCTATAATTCACCCCTCCACTTT. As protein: CAISALAGTGGGSYNSPLHF.

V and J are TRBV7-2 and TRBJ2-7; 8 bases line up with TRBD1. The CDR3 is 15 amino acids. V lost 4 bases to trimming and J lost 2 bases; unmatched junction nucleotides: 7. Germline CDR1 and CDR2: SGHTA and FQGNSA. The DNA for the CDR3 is TGTGCCAGCAGCTCCAGGACAGGGATTGCCTACGAGCAGTACTTC. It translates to CASSSRTGIAYEQYF.

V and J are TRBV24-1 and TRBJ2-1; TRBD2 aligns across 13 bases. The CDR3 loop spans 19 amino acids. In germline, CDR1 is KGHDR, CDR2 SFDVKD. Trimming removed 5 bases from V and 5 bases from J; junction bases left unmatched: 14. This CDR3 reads CATSGTSGRLSNFHNEQFF. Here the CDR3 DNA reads TGTGCCACCAGTGGGACTAGCGGGAGATTGTCCAATTTCCACAATGAGCAGTTCTTC.

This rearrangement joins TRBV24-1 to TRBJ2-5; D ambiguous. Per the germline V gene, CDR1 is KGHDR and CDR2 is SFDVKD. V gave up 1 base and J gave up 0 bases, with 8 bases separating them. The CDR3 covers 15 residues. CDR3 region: CATSDFVVDQETQYF. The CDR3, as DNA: TGTGCCACCAGTGATTTCGTTGTTGACCAAGAGACCCAGTACTTC.

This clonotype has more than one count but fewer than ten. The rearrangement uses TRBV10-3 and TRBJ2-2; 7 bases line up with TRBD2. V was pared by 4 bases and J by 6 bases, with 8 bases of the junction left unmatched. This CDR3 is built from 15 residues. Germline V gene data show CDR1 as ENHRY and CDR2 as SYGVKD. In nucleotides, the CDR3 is TGTGCCATCAGTGTTGGCGGGAGTATAGCCGGGGAGCTGTTTTTT. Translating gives CAISVGGSIAGELFF.

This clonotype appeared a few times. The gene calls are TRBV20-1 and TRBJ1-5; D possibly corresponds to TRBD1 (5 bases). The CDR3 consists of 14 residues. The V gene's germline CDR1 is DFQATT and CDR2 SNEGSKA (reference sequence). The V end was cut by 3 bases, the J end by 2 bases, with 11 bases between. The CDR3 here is CSARMGRGNQPQHF. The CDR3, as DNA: TGCAGTGCTAGGATGGGACGGGGCAATCAGCCCCAGCATTTT.

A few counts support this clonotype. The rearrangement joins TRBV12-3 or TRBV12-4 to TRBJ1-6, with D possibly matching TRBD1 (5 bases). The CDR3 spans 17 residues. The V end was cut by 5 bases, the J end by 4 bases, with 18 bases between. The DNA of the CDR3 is TGTGCCAGCAGTCCTGGGAGGGGAGTCATTTATAATTCACCCCTCCACTTT. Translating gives CASSPGRGVIYNSPLHF.

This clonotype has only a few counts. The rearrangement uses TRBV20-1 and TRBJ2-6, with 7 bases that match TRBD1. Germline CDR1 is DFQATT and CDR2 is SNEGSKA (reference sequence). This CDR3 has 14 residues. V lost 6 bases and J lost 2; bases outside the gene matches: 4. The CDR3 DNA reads TGCAGTGCCCCCGACAGGGCTGGGGCCAACGTCCTGACTTTC. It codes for CSAPDRAGANVLTF.

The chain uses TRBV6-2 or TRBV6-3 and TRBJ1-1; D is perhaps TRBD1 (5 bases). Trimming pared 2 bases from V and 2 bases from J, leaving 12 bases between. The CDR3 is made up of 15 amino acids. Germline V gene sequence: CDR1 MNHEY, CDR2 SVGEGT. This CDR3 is CASSYGGTANTEAFF. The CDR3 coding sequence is TGTGCCAGCAGTTACGGGGGGACGGCAAACACTGAAGCTTTCTTT.